Below, 20 T cell receptor beta chains from the same sample are listed, as sequenced in a study of control samples from healthy donors and cancer patients. Profiled with immunoSEQ multiplex PCR; TCRdb holds only in-frame clones, not every one. The sample holds 65,000 to 85,000 clones, 89% seen once. The sample comprised PBMCs. These receptor sequences come from a woman aged 50 to 60 with colorectal cancer.

The V call is TRBV5-8, the J call TRBJ2-2; 7 nucleotides match TRBD2. V lost 6 bases and J lost 5; bases outside the gene matches: 16. Germline V CDR1 and CDR2: SGHTS, YDEGEE. The CDR3 is 17 residues long. The CDR3 bases are TGTGCCAGCACCCGGGGAGGGAAGACCATGGGGACCGGGGAGCTGTTTTTT. Amino acids: CASTRGGKTMGTGELFF.

The chain joins TRBV6-1 to TRBJ1-2, with TRBD1 as a possible D gene (5 bases). CDR1 is MNHNS and CDR2 is SASEGT in the germline V gene. This CDR3 has 13 amino acids. Trimming cost V 2 bases and J 5 bases, with 9 bases left between them. The CDR3 is CASSEREGYGYTF. The CDR3 DNA is TGTGCCAGCAGTGAAAGGGAGGGGTATGGCTACACCTTC.

V and J are TRBV14 and TRBJ1-6, with TRBD1 matching over 10 bases. Germline CDR1 is SGHDN and CDR2 is FVKESK. The CDR3 runs 15 residues. Trimming at V came to 4 bases and at J to 8 bases, leaving 5 bases not matched to a gene. This CDR3 is CASSRQGAIDSPLHF. DNA of the CDR3: TGTGCCAGCAGCCGACAGGGGGCGATTGATTCACCCCTCCACTTT.

J is TRBJ1-4 and V is TRBV2; D is unresolved. Trimming shortened V by 3 bases and J by 4 bases, and 9 bases separated the two germline ends. There are 14 residues in the CDR3. Germline V CDR1 and CDR2: SNHLY, FYNNEI. The DNA for the CDR3 is TGTGCCAGCAGTGATGGGCAGAGTAATGAAAAACTGTTTTTT. It translates to CASSDGQSNEKLFF.

J is TRBJ1-2 and V is TRBV19, with unresolved D. There are 12 residues in the CDR3. The V gene's germline CDR1 is LNHDA and CDR2 SQIVND (reference sequence). Deletions cut 3 bases from V and 8 bases from J, with 10 bases between. The CDR3 loop is CASSIQAGGYTF. The CDR3 coding sequence is TGTGCCAGTAGTATTCAGGCTGGAGGCTACACCTTC.

The chain employs TRBV28 and TRBJ1-5; 7 positions match TRBD1. After removal of 5 bases from V and 3 bases from J, the junction contained 10 bases not matched to a gene. Germline V gene lookup returns CDR1 MDHEN and CDR2 SYDVKM. This CDR3 has 16 amino acids. DNA for the CDR3: TGTGCCAGCAGTGATTACAGGGGCGATCCCAATCAGCCCCAGCATTTT. It encodes CASSDYRGDPNQPQHF.

This chain joins TRBV6-5 and TRBJ1-1; unclear D gene. The CDR3 totals 11 residues. Germline V lookup: CDR1 MNHEY, CDR2 SVGAGI. V was cut by 6 bases and J by 5 bases, with 7 bases left in between. In DNA form, the CDR3 reads TGTGCCAGCAGGACCCAGACTGAAGCTTTCTTT. This sequence encodes CASRTQTEAFF.

This clone was recorded only once. The rearrangement links TRBV2 to TRBJ1-6; D uncertain. V was trimmed by 0 bases and J by 6 bases, leaving 9 bases between them. The CDR3 is made up of 15 amino acids. Germline assignment: CDR1 SNHLY and CDR2 FYNNEI. This chain's CDR3 is CASSEAPPGNSPLHF. The CDR3 DNA reads TGTGCCAGCAGTGAAGCCCCCCCGGGTAATTCACCCCTCCACTTT.

V and J are TRBV27 and TRBJ2-2, with 11 positions matching TRBD2. Germline V gene sequence: CDR1 MNHEY, CDR2 SMNVEV (reference sequence). Trimming cost V 6 bases and J 15 bases; bases outside gene matches: 6. This CDR3 comprises 12 residues. CDR3: CASSQSSGGLFF. The CDR3 nucleotides read TGTGCCAGCAGCCAATCTAGCGGGGGGTTGTTTTTT.

V gene TRBV6-2 or TRBV6-3 combines with J gene TRBJ2-1, with D unclear. Trimming shortened V by 2 bases and J by 6 bases, and 5 bases separated the two germline ends. Germline lookup yields CDR1 MNHEY and CDR2 SVGEGT. The CDR3 loop spans 12 amino acids. This chain's CDR3 is CASSYVGNEQFF. CDR3 sequence (DNA): TGTGCCAGCAGTTACGTAGGCAATGAGCAGTTCTTC.

The rearrangement links TRBV6-6 to TRBJ2-3, with TRBD1 as a possible D gene (5 bases). Germline CDR1 MNHNY, CDR2 SVGAGI (reference sequence). The CDR3 is 13 amino acids. Trimming took 4 bases from V and 4 from J, leaving 9 bases between them. The CDR3 is CASSSRAADTQYF. CDR3 in DNA: TGTGCCAGCAGTTCCAGGGCAGCAGATACGCAGTATTTT.

V is TRBV3-1 (or the pseudogene TRBV3-2) and J is TRBJ1-1, with TRBD1 matching 7 bases. The germline V gene has CDR1 LGHDT and CDR2 YNNKEL (reference sequence). This CDR3 spans 13 amino acids. Trimming took 5 bases from V and 3 from J; bases not matched to a gene: 3. The CDR3 spells CASSRGQDTEAFF. The CDR3, as DNA: TGTGCCAGCAGCAGGGGGCAGGACACTGAAGCTTTCTTT.

The gene calls are TRBV19 and TRBJ2-3; 8 positions match TRBD2. There are 14 residues in the CDR3. The germline V gene encodes CDR1 LNHDA and CDR2 SQIVND (reference sequence). Trimming at V came to 6 bases and at J to 2 bases, leaving 4 bases not matched to a gene. This CDR3 is CASRGGGFTDTQYF. As DNA, the CDR3 is TGTGCCAGTAGGGGCGGGGGGTTCACAGATACGCAGTATTTT.

The chain joins TRBV24-1 to TRBJ2-5; D uncertain. Germline-derived CDR1 and CDR2 are KGHDR and SFDVKD. CDR3 length: 12 amino acids. Trimming removed 1 base at V and 1 base at J, with 0 bases between. The CDR3 protein is CATSDFQETQYF. In DNA, the CDR3 is TGTGCCACCAGTGATTTCCAAGAGACCCAGTACTTC.

This clone was observed once. This chain links TRBV19 with TRBJ1-1; D possibly corresponds to TRBD1 (5 bases). Germline V gene lookup returns CDR1 LNHDA and CDR2 SQIVND (reference sequence). The CDR3 sequence is 15 residues long. Trimming shortened V by 10 bases and J by 2 bases, and 20 bases separated the two germline ends. The CDR3 region is CATSTGQGFNTEAFF. CDR3 nucleotides: TGTGCCACCTCCACGGGCCAGGGATTTAACACTGAAGCTTTCTTT. Looking up the rest from reference TRBV19 and TRBJ1-1 gives the full variable domain: DGGITQSPKYLFRKEGQNVTLSCEQNLNHDAMYWYRQDPGQGLRLIYYSQIVNDFQKGDIAEGYSVSREKKESFPLTVTSAQKNPTAFYLCATSTGQGFNTEAFFGQGTRLTVV.

V usage is TRBV6-1 and J usage is TRBJ2-2, with 9 bases fitting TRBD1. The J segment lost 2 bases and the V segment lost 4 bases, leaving 5 bases of the junction unmatched. The CDR3 runs to 16 residues. From germline, CDR1 is MNHNS and CDR2 SASEGT. CDR3 amino acids: CASSGKGQGNTGELFF. The CDR3 nucleotides are TGTGCCAGCAGTGGGAAGGGACAGGGCAACACCGGGGAGCTGTTTTTT.

V and J are TRBV7-2 and TRBJ2-2; maybe TRBD2 (7 bases). V lost 5 bases, J lost 7 bases, and 20 bases lay in between. This CDR3 has 16 residues. CDR1 and CDR2 (germline): SGHTA, FQGNSA. CDR3 sequence: CASSHGGPGYFGELFF. Here the CDR3 DNA reads TGTGCCAGCAGCCACGGGGGGCCAGGTTATTTCGGGGAGCTGTTTTTT.

V gene TRBV19 combines with J gene TRBJ2-2; the D gene is possibly TRBD2 (5 bases). Germline CDR1 and CDR2: LNHDA and SQIVND (reference sequence). Trimming took off 1 base at V and 6 bases at J, with 12 bases between the two ends. The CDR3 consists of 15 residues. CDR3 nucleotide sequence: TGTGCCAGTAGTATAGGCCCCTTTAGCGCCGGGGAGCTGTTTTTT. Translated, it gives CASSIGPFSAGELFF.

V usage is TRBV28 and J usage is TRBJ2-5; D is perhaps TRBD1 (6 bases). The V end lost 5 bases, the J end lost 5 bases, and 18 bases lay between the germline ends. There are 15 residues in the CDR3. Per germline, CDR1 MDHEN and CDR2 SYDVKM. The CDR3 is CASSLATGPRETQYF. CDR3 sequence (DNA): TGTGCCAGCAGTCTCGCCACAGGGCCAAGGGAGACCCAGTACTTC.

The V call is TRBV9, the J call TRBJ2-3; the match to TRBD2 covers 7 bases. CDR3 length: 15 residues. Trimming took 0 bases from V and 1 from J; bases not matched to a gene: 2. CDR1 is SGDLS and CDR2 is YYNGEE in the germline V gene. The CDR3 sequence: CASSVVAGGTDTQYF. DNA of the CDR3: TGTGCCAGCAGCGTAGTTGCGGGGGGCACAGATACGCAGTATTTT.